The 13 T cell receptor beta chains presented below share a single source sample, sequenced in a study of T-cell reconstitution after alpha-beta-depleted transplantation in children. Researchers prepared the TCRbeta library using unique molecular identifiers, the study reports. One entry per CDR3 protein, called by TCRdb with MiXCR from the PCR reads. The table has a few hundred thousand distinct CDR3 sequences, over 9% seen once. Here the sequenced sample was PBMCs from the stem cell graft donor, taken from the stem cell graft. The receptors stem from a human donor who donated a stem cell graft to a child with acute lymphoblastic leukemia.

The rearrangement uses TRBV5-4 and TRBJ2-7, with D perhaps matching TRBD1 (5 bases). CDR1 is SGHNT and CDR2 is YYREEE in the germline V gene (reference sequence). The CDR3 consists of 13 residues. The CDR3 is CALTGKWGGEQYF. CDR3 nucleotides: TGTGCTTTAACGGGCAAGTGGGGCGGAGAGCAGTACTTC.

The chain is built from TRBV27 and TRBJ2-1; 10 bases agree with TRBD2. Germline V CDR1 and CDR2: MNHEY, SMNVEV (reference sequence). The ends lost 10 bases at V and 5 bases at J; junction bases unmatched: 5. There are 13 residues in the CDR3. The CDR3 DNA sequence: TGTGCCATCGGGACTAGCGTCAACAATGAGCAGTTCTTC. It encodes CAIGTSVNNEQFF.

This clonotype was observed a handful of times. The chain has TRBV20-1 and TRBJ1-3, with D tentatively TRBD1 (6 bases). Trimming stripped 0 bases from V and 4 bases from J, with 10 bases between. This CDR3 is 14 amino acids long. Germline V lookup: CDR1 DFQATT, CDR2 SNEGSKA (reference sequence). The CDR3, as DNA: TGCAGTGCTAGAGATTGGGGGACAGGAAACACCATATATTTT. This encodes CSARDWGTGNTIYF.

This clonotype was observed a few times. The chain links TRBV18 to TRBJ1-6, with a tentative D call TRBD1 (5 bases). Trimming shortened V by 4 bases and J by 8 bases, and 18 bases separated the two germline ends. CDR1 is KGHSH, CDR2 LQKENI, per germline. The CDR3 length is 16 residues. Written as DNA, the CDR3 is TGTGCCAGCTCACTCGCAGGGCCCTGGAGCCATTCACCCCTCCACTTT. Translated: CASSLAGPWSHSPLHF.

The sample holds a few counts of this clonotype. The rearrangement uses TRBV3-1 and TRBJ2-5; D is possibly TRBD1 or TRBD2 (5 bases each). Deletions cut 2 bases from V and 7 bases from J, with 26 bases between. CDR3 length: 18 amino acids. CDR1 is LGHDT, CDR2 YNNKEL, per germline (reference sequence). The CDR3 spells CASSQRGSVEGSLRTQYF. The CDR3 coding sequence is TGTGCCAGCAGCCAAAGGGGTTCTGTAGAGGGAAGTTTAAGGACCCAGTACTTC.

This clonotype has a handful of counts. The gene calls are TRBV25-1 and TRBJ1-6; 9 nucleotides align to TRBD1. Germline values: CDR1 MGHDK, CDR2 SYGVNS. V trimming: 9 bases; J trimming: 8 bases; junction bases outside the gene matches: 2. The CDR3 is made up of 12 amino acids. CDR3 sequence (DNA): TGTGCCAGACAGGGGGCCCATTCACCCCTCCACTTT. Translation gives CARQGAHSPLHF.

This clonotype was counted at least ten times. V gene TRBV27 combines with J gene TRBJ2-7, with 11 bases aligning to TRBD2. The CDR3 loop spans 14 amino acids. From germline, CDR1 is MNHEY and CDR2 SMNVEV (reference sequence). After removal of 5 bases from V and 4 bases from J, the junction contained 4 bases not matched to a gene. The CDR3 region is CASSPGTSGYEQYF. In nucleotides, the CDR3 is TGTGCCAGCAGTCCTGGGACTAGCGGTTACGAGCAGTACTTC.

This clonotype has just a few counts. The chain recombines TRBV5-1 with TRBJ2-3; D gene uncertain. Germline-derived CDR1 and CDR2 are SGHRS and YFSETQ. The CDR3 consists of 15 residues. Trimming removed 0 bases from V and 3 bases from J, with 11 bases in between. CDR3 protein: CASSLVTPGTDTQYF. The CDR3, as DNA: TGCGCCAGCAGCTTGGTTACTCCCGGGACAGATACGCAGTATTTT.

This clonotype occurred many times. The chain employs TRBV4-1 and TRBJ2-1, with TRBD2 identical over 7 bases. The CDR3 totals 19 residues. V was pared by 0 bases and J by 3 bases, with 14 bases of the junction left unmatched. CDR1 is MGHRA, CDR2 YSYEKL, per germline. CDR3 coding DNA: TGCGCCAGCAGCCAAGATCCAAGGGCTCCGGGAGGTAGCTACAATGAGCAGTTCTTC. This codes for CASSQDPRAPGGSYNEQFF.

This clonotype was counted only a few times. The chain employs TRBV27 and TRBJ1-1, with D maybe TRBD1 (6 bases). Germline assignment: CDR1 MNHEY and CDR2 SMNVEV (reference sequence). The CDR3 contains 15 residues. Trimming left V 6 bases short and J 4 bases short, with 18 bases between. CDR3 loop: CASSPLQGRVTEAFF. Here the CDR3 DNA reads TGTGCCAGCAGCCCCTTACAGGGCAGGGTCACTGAAGCTTTCTTT.

J is TRBJ2-1 and V is TRBV30; the match to TRBD2 covers 14 bases. Looked up from germline, CDR1 is GTSNPN and CDR2 is SVGIG (reference sequence). There are 17 residues in the CDR3. Trimming removed 2 bases from V and 4 bases from J; junction bases left unmatched: 7. This CDR3 reads CAWSPSRLAGGYNEQFF. CDR3 DNA sequence: TGTGCCTGGAGTCCCTCTAGACTAGCGGGAGGGTACAATGAGCAGTTCTTC.

The V gene is TRBV7-9, the J gene TRBJ2-4; perhaps D is TRBD1 or TRBD2 (5 bases each). The germline gives CDR1 SEHNR, CDR2 FQNEAQ (reference sequence). V was clipped by 5 bases and J by 7 bases, with 21 bases between them. The CDR3 consists of 16 residues. This CDR3 reads CASSPHRGSKGNIQYF. CDR3 coding DNA: TGTGCCAGCAGCCCCCATCGAGGGTCCAAGGGGAACATTCAGTACTTC.

This clonotype was counted a few times. The V and J genes are TRBV2 and TRBJ2-2; no clear D. Germline lookup yields CDR1 SNHLY and CDR2 FYNNEI. This CDR3 comprises 14 residues. Trimming took 8 bases from V and 0 from J, leaving 10 bases between them. The CDR3, as DNA: TGTGCCAGCGCTGGAACCGCGAACACCGGGGAGCTGTTTTTT. Its translation is CASAGTANTGELFF.